These T cell receptor beta chains were read from a single sample in a study of T cells in Graves' hyperthyroidism and ophthalmopathy. Via MiXCR, TCRdb re-called the multiplex PCR reads, giving one row per CDR3 protein. Of 220,000 or so distinct CDR3 sequences detected, approximately 16% appear once; the ten largest clones hold about 29%. The sequenced sample consisted of blood. These receptors were taken from a woman aged 18-29 years with Graves' ophthalmopathy. CDR3s include the opening cysteine and the closing phenylalanine or tryptophan. The order of the fields is clone size, V gene, J gene, D gene, CDR3 protein, CDR3 DNA. A D gene is named only where the DNA matches it firmly. Size values are once, few and many counts, or a class for expanded clones, and some rows have none.

few	TRBV24-1	TRBJ2-5	.	CATSDPGHEAETQYF	TGTGCCACCAGTGACCCGGGTCACGAAGCGGAGACCCAGTACTTC
many	TRBV12-3/TRBV12-4	TRBJ1-3	.	CASSFTGNSGNTIYF	TGTGCCAGCAGTTTTACAGGGAACTCTGGAAACACCATATATTTT
many	TRBV27	TRBJ2-7	TRBD1	CASSLSPWTGFREQYF	TGTGCCAGCAGTTTATCCCCCTGGACAGGATTCAGGGAGCAGTACTTC
few	TRBV5-6	TRBJ2-2	.	CASSQDIGELFF	TGTGCCAGCAGCCAAGATATAGGGGAGCTGTTTTTT
many	TRBV28	TRBJ1-1	.	CASTIRQVGNTEAFF	TGTGCCAGCACCATCAGACAGGTGGGGAACACTGAAGCTTTCTTT
many	TRBV3-1	TRBJ2-1	.	CASSPGPYMGSYNEQFF	TGTGCCAGCAGCCCGGGACCCTATATGGGCTCCTACAATGAGCAGTTCTTC
many	TRBV24-1	TRBJ1-5	.	CATSETPNQPQHF	TGTGCCACCAGTGAGACCCCTAATCAGCCCCAGCATTTT
many	TRBV19	TRBJ1-5	.	CASSIDRGSGYSNQPQHF	TGTGCCAGTAGTATCGACCGGGGGTCAGGTTATAGCAATCAGCCCCAGCATTTT
many	TRBV14	TRBJ1-6	.	CASRTGNSPLHF	TGTGCCAGCAGAACAGGAAATTCACCCCTCCACTTT
many	TRBV20-1	TRBJ2-7	.	CSARGAGLSSYEQYF	TGCAGTGCTAGAGGTGCGGGGCTAAGCTCCTACGAGCAGTACTTC
many	TRBV7-9	TRBJ2-3	.	CASSLNGGTDTQYF	TGTGCCAGCAGCTTAAATGGGGGCACAGATACGCAGTATTTT
few	TRBV12-3/TRBV12-4	TRBJ2-2	.	CAGGRNTGELFF	TGTGCGGGGGGGCGGAACACCGGGGAGCTGTTTTTT
many	TRBV7-9	TRBJ2-1	.	CASSLVFSIDEQFF	TGTGCCAGCAGCTTAGTTTTTTCTATTGATGAGCAGTTCTTC
.	TRBV30	TRBJ1-1	.	CAWSYGSGSEAFF	TGTGCCTGGAGTTACGGATCGGGTTCTGAAGCTTTCTTT
many	TRBV9	TRBJ1-2	.	CASSVGLGDTPNYGYTF	TGTGCCAGCAGCGTAGGTCTCGGGGACACCCCTAACTATGGCTACACCTTC
many	TRBV10-1	TRBJ2-3	.	CASSDLAAEGTDTQYF	TGCGCCAGCAGTGACTTGGCAGCGGAAGGTACTGATACGCAGTATTTT
.	TRBV13	TRBJ2-7	TRBD2	CASSPDSGGDEQYF	TGTGCCAGCAGCCCAGATAGCGGGGGGGACGAGCAGTACTTC
many	TRBV6-6	TRBJ1-1	.	CASSYSENTEAFF	TGTGCCAGCAGTTATTCAGAGAACACTGAAGCTTTCTTT
.	TRBV10-2	TRBJ1-6	.	CASSEGPNSPLHF	TGCGCCAGCAGTGAAGGTCCAAATTCACCCCTCCACTTT
many	TRBV25-1	TRBJ1-5	.	CASFSTLREGRCNQPQHF	TGTGCCAGCTTCTCGACTCTTCGAGAGGGGCGTTGCAATCAGCCCCAGCATTTT
many	TRBV28	TRBJ2-7	TRBD1	CASSSRQGYEQYF	TGTGCCAGCAGCAGTAGACAGGGCTACGAGCAGTACTTC
many	TRBV11-2	TRBJ1-6	.	CASSNNSPLHF	TGTGCCAGCAGCAACAATTCACCCCTCCACTTT
.	TRBV11-2	TRBJ1-1	TRBD1	CASSLGQGLTEAFF	TGTGCCAGCAGCTTGGGACAGGGGCTCACTGAAGCTTTCTTT
many	TRBV28	TRBJ2-7	.	CASSLDSRKDEQYF	TGTGCCAGCAGTTTAGACAGCCGTAAGGACGAGCAGTACTTC
many	TRBV6-1	TRBJ1-2	.	CASSRDTNYGYTF	TGTGCCAGCAGTCGGGACACTAACTATGGCTACACCTTC
many	TRBV7-2	TRBJ1-2	.	CASSLEFRGYGYTF	TGTGCCAGCAGCTTAGAGTTCCGAGGCTATGGCTACACCTTC
many	TRBV6-1	TRBJ1-4	TRBD1	CASSEDRGLATNEKLFF	TGTGCCAGCAGTGAGGACAGGGGCCTTGCAACTAATGAAAAACTGTTTTTT